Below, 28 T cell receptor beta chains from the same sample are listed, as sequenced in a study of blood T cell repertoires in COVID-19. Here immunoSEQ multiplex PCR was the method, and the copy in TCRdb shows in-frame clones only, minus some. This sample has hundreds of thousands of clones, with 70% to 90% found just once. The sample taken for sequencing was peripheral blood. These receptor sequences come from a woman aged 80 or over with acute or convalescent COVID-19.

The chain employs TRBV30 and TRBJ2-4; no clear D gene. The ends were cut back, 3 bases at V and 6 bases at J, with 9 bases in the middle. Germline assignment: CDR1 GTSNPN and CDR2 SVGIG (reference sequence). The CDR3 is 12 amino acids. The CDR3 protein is CAWRMAGNIQYF. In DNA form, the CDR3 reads TGTGCCTGGAGGATGGCAGGAAACATTCAGTACTTC.

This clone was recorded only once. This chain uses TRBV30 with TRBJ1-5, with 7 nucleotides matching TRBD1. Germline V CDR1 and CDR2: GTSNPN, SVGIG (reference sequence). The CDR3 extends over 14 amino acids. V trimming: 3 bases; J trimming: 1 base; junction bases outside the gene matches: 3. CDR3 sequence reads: CAWRKQGSNQPQHF. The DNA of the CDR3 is TGTGCCTGGAGAAAACAGGGGAGCAATCAGCCCCAGCATTTT.

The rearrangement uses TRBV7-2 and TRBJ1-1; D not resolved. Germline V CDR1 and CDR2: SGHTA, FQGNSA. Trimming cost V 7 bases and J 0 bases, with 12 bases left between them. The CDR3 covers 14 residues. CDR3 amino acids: CASNPEGLNTEAFF. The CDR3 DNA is TGTGCCAGCAATCCCGAGGGATTGAACACTGAAGCTTTCTTT.

In DNA, the CDR3 is TGTGCAGCAGGGGCGGGGGCCTCTCTCTACGAGCAGTACTTC. Residues: CAAGAGASLYEQYF. The chain recombines TRBV6-5 with TRBJ2-7; D may be TRBD2 (7 bases). The germline V gene has CDR1 MNHEY and CDR2 SVGAGI. The CDR3 is 14 residues long.

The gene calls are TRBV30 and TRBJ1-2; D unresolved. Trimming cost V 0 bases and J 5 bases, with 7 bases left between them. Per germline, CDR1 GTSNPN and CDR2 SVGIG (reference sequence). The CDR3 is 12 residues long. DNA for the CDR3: TGTGCCTGGAGTGTGAGGGAGTATGGCTACACCTTC. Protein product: CAWSVREYGYTF. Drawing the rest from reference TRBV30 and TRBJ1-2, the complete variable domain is SQTIHQWPATLVQPVGSPLSLECTVEGTSNPNLYWYRQAAGRGLQLLFYSVGIGQISSEVPQNLSASRPQDRQFILSSKKLLLSDSGFYLCAWSVREYGYTFGSGTRLTVV.

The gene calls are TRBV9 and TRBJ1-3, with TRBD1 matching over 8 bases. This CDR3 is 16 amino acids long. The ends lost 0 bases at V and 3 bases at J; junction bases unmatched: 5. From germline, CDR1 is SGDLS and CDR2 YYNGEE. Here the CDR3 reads CASSVETGALGNTIYF. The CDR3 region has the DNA TGTGCCAGCAGCGTAGAGACAGGGGCACTTGGAAACACCATATATTTT.

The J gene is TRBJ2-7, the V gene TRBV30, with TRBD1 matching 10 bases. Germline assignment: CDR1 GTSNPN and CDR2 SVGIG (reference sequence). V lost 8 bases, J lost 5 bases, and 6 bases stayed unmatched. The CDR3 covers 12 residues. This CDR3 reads CATETGGHEQYF. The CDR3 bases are TGTGCCACAGAGACAGGGGGCCACGAGCAGTACTTC.

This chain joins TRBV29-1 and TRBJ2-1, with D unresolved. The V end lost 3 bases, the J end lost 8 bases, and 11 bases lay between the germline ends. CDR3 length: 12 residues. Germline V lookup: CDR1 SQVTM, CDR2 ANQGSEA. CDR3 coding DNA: TGCAGCGTTGAGGTAGCCTGGGATGAGCAGTTCTTC. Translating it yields CSVEVAWDEQFF.

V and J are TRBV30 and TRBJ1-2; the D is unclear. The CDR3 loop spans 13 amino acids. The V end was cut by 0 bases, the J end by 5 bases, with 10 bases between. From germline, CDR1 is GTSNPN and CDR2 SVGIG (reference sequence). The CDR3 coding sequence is TGTGCCTGGAGTGTATCCGGGGAATATGGCTACACCTTC. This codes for CAWSVSGEYGYTF.

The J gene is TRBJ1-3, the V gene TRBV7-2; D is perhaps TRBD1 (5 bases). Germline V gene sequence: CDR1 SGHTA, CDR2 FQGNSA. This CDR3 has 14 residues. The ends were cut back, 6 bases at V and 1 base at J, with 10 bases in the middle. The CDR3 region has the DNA TGTGCCAGCAGGCCGGGGGGGTCTGGAAACACCATATATTTT. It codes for CASRPGGSGNTIYF.

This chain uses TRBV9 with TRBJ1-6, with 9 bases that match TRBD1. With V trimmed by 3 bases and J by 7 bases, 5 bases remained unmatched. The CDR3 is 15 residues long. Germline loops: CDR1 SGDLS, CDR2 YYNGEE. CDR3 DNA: TGTGCCAGCAGCGCAACCGGGACAGGGAATTCACCCCTCCACTTT. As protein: CASSATGTGNSPLHF. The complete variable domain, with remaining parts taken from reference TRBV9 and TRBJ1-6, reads DSGVTQTPKHLITATGQRVTLRCSPRSGDLSVYWYQQSLDQGLQFLIQYYNGEERAKGNILERFSAQQFPDLHSELNLSSLELGDSALYFCASSATGTGNSPLHFGNGTRLTVT.

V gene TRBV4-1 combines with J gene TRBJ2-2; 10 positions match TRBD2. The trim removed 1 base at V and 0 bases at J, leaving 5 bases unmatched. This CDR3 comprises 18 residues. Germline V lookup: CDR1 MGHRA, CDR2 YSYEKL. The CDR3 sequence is CASSQALAGVPNTGELFF. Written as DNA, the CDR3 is TGCGCCAGCAGCCAAGCGCTAGCGGGGGTCCCGAACACCGGGGAGCTGTTTTTT.

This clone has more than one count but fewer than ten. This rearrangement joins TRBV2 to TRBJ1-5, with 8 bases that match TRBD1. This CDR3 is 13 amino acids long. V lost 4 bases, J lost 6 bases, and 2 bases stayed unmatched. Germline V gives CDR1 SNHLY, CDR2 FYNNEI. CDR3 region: CASSGTGSQPQHF. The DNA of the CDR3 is TGTGCCAGCAGTGGGACAGGGTCTCAGCCCCAGCATTTT.

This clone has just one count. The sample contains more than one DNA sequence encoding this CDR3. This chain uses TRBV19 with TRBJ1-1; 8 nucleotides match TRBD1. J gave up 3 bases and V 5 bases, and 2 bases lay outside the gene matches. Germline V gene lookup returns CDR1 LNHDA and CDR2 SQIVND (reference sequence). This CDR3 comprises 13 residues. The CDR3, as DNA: TGTGCCAGTAGTTCGACAGGGGACACTGAAGCTTTCTTT. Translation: CASSSTGDTEAFF.

The CDR3 sequence is CASSYSGGEQYF. Written as DNA, the CDR3 is TGTGCCAGCAGTTACTCCGGGGGCGAGCAGTACTTC. The chain uses TRBV6-2 or TRBV6-3 and TRBJ2-7; perhaps TRBD2 as D (6 bases). The CDR3 covers 12 residues. V shed 0 bases and J shed 6 bases, with 6 bases lying between them. The germline gives CDR1 MNHEY, CDR2 SVGEGT.

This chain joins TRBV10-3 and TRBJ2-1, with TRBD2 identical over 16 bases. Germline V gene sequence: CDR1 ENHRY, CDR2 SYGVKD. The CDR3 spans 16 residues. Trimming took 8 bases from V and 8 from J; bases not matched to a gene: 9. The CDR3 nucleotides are TGTGCCATCGTGACAACCGGGACTAGCGGGAGGGATGAGCAGTTCTTC. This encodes CAIVTTGTSGRDEQFF.

In DNA, the CDR3 is TGTGCCACCAGTGACCGCAAGAGGGGGGAGACCCAGTACTTC. Encoded protein: CATSDRKRGETQYF. The chain recombines TRBV24-1 with TRBJ2-5; tentatively, D is TRBD1 (6 bases). Germline V gene lookup returns CDR1 KGHDR and CDR2 SFDVKD. The CDR3 extends over 14 amino acids. The V gene lost 4 bases and the J gene lost 5 bases, with 13 bases spanning the gap.

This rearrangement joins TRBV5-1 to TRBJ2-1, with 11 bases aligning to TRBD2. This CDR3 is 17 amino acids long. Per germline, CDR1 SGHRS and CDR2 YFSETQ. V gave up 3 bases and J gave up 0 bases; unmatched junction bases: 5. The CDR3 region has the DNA TGCGCCAGCAGCTCATTAGCGGGGGGGTACTCCTACAATGAGCAGTTCTTC. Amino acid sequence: CASSSLAGGYSYNEQFF.

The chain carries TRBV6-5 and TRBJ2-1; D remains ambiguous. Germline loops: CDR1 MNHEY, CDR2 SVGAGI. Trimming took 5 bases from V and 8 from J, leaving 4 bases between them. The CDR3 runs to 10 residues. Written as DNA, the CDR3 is TGTGCCAGCAGTCGTCATGAGCAGTTCTTC. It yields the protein CASSRHEQFF.

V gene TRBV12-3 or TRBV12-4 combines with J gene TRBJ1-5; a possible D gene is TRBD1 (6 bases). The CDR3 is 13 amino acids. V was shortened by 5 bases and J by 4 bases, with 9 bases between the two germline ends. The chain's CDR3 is CASSTGMNQPQHF. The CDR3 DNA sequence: TGTGCCAGCAGTACAGGGATGAATCAGCCCCAGCATTTT.

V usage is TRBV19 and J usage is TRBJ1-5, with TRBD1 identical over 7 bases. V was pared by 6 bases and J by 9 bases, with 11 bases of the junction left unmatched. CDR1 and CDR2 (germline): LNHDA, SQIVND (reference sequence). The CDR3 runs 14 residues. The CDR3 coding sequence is TGTGCCAGTAGGCCACAGGGGTCCCCGAGGCCCCAGCATTTT. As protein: CASRPQGSPRPQHF.

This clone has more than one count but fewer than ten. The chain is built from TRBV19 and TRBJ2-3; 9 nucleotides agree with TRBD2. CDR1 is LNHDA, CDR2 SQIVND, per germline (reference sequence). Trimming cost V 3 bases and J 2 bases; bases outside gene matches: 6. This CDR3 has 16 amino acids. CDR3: CASSMGLAINTDTQYF. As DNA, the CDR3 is TGTGCCAGTAGTATGGGACTAGCCATAAACACAGATACGCAGTATTTT.

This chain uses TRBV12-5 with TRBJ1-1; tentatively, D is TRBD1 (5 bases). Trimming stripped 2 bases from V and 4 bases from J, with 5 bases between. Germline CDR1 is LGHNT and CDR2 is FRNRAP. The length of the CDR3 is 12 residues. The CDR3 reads CASGLTGTEAFF. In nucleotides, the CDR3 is TGTGCTAGTGGTTTGACAGGCACTGAAGCTTTCTTT.

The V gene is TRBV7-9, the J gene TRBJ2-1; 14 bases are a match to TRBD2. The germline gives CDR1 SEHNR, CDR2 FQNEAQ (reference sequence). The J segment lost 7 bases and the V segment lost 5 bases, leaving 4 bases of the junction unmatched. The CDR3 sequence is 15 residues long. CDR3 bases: TGTGCCAGCAGCGCCCGGACTAGCGGGGGGAATGAGCAGTTCTTC. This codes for CASSARTSGGNEQFF. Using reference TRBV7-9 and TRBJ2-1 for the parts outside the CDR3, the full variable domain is DTGVSQNPRHKITKRGQNVTFRCDPISEHNRLYWYRQTLGQGPEFLTYFQNEAQLEKSRLLSDRFSAERPKGSFSTLEIQRTEQGDSAMYLCASSARTSGGNEQFFGPGTRLTVL.

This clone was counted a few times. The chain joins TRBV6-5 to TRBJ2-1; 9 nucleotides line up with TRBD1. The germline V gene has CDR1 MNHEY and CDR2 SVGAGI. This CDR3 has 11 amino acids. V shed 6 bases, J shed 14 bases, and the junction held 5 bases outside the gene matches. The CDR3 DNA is TGTGCCAGCAGAAACAGGGGGCATGAGTTCTTC. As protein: CASRNRGHEFF.

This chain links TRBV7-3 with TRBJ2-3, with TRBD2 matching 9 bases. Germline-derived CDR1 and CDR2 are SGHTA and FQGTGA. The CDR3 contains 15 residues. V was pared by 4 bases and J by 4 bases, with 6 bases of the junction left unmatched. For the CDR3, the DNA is TGTGCCAGCAGCTGGGTAGCGGGAGATGCAGATACGCAGTATTTT. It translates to CASSWVAGDADTQYF.

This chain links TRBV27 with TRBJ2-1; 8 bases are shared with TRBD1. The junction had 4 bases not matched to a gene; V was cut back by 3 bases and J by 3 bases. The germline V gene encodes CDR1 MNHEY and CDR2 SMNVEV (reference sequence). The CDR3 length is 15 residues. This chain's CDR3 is CASSFGTGLYNEQFF. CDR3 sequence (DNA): TGTGCCAGCAGTTTCGGGACAGGACTCTACAATGAGCAGTTCTTC.

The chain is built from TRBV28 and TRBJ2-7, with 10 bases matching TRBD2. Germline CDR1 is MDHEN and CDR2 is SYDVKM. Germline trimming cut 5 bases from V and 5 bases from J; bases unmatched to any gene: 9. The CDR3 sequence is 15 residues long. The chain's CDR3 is CASSLLAGGRNEQYF. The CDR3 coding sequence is TGTGCCAGCAGTCTTTTAGCGGGAGGTAGGAACGAGCAGTACTTC.